These T cell receptor beta chains were read from a single sample in a study of PD-1 blockade in classical Hodgkin lymphoma. TCRdb's table, derived via immunoSEQ multiplex PCR, lists solely in-frame clones and lacks some. Altogether roughly 14,000 clones are present, 55% to 65% being singletons, with the ten largest covering about 11%. The sequenced sample was peripheral blood mononuclear cells (PBMCs), obtained at baseline. These receptors all stem from a human donor with classical Hodgkin lymphoma. Each CDR3 is given without its conserved first and last residue. Each record gives: CDR3 protein, D gene, CDR3 length, J gene, V gene. D genes are given only for firm matches.

ASSPIGLAGDEQF | TRBD2 | 13 | TRBJ2-1 | TRBV11-2
ASSLDNQPQH | NA | 10 | TRBJ1-5 | TRBV5-4
ASSLPGRAGYEQY | NA | 13 | TRBJ2-7 | TRBV5-6
ASSAAGTGESYEQY | TRBD1 | 14 | TRBJ2-7 | TRBV11-1
ASSPRPAMMGYT | NA | 12 | TRBJ1-2 | TRBV19
ASSLTSGDQETQY | TRBD2 | 13 | TRBJ2-5 | TRBV7-8
ASSQTPANTEAF | NA | 12 | TRBJ1-1 | TRBV5-1
ASSVSGTLREKLF | NA | 13 | TRBJ1-4 | TRBV11-1
ASSIGRGHEQY | NA | 11 | TRBJ2-7 | TRBV7-9
ASSFSSYAGELF | NA | 12 | TRBJ2-2 | TRBV27
ASEDSGNTIY | NA | 10 | TRBJ1-3 | TRBV6-6
ASSPQRGSVETQY | TRBD2 | 13 | TRBJ2-5 | TRBV5-1
ASSLWGTYEQY | NA | 11 | TRBJ2-7 | TRBV5-8
ASSLSGRPDTQY | TRBD2 | 12 | TRBJ2-3 | TRBV5-4
SVESGQGYEQY | TRBD1 | 11 | TRBJ2-7 | TRBV29-1
ASSPGRAAGELF | NA | 12 | TRBJ2-2 | TRBV5-1